What follows are 26 T cell receptor beta chains derived from one specimen sequenced in a study of shared clonotypes between healthy human individuals. Profiled with immunoSEQ multiplex PCR; TCRdb holds only in-frame clones, not every one. The repertoire holds about 2,200,000 clones, more than 85% seen once, with approximately 1.7% in the top ten. Naive CD8 cells lacked CD45RO and underwent positive selection for CCR7, leaving out terminally differentiated effector memory CD45RA+ cells. Sequencing input: naive CD8+ T cells from PBMCs. The receptors were gathered from a man younger than 35 in good health. Some clones in this sample may be carry-over from other donors' samples.

To note about this clone: The junction differs from germline at one of its ends, possibly a read error. The chain joins TRBV11-2 to TRBJ2-1, with TRBD2 as a possible D gene (6 bases). The germline V gene encodes CDR1 SGHAT and CDR2 FQNNGV. The CDR3 has 16 residues. DNA for the CDR3: TGTGCCAGCAGCTTAGTCCCTGGCGGGGCCTACAGTGAGCAGTTCTTC. Its protein product is CASSLVPGGAYSEQFF.

J is TRBJ1-5 and V is TRBV27; no clear D. The CDR3 length is 13 residues. From germline, CDR1 is MNHEY and CDR2 SMNVEV (reference sequence). Trimming left V 1 base short and J 7 bases short, with 8 bases between. CDR3 coding DNA: TGTGCCAGCAGTTTATTTTGGGAACAGCCCCAGCATTTT. It encodes CASSLFWEQPQHF.

V usage is TRBV28 and J usage is TRBJ1-1, with 7 bases aligning to TRBD1. The CDR3 loop spans 15 amino acids. The junction had 9 bases not matched to a gene; V was cut back by 7 bases and J by 1 base. CDR1 is MDHEN, CDR2 SYDVKM, per germline. The CDR3 DNA reads as TGTGCCAGCAAAAGGCGGGAGGGGGCGAACACTGAAGCTTTCTTT. It translates to CASKRREGANTEAFF.

The chain recombines TRBV6-5 with TRBJ1-2, with D possibly TRBD1 on 6 matching bases. This CDR3 comprises 14 residues. Germline CDR1 and CDR2: MNHEY and SVGAGI. Trimming left V 2 bases short and J 5 bases short, with 12 bases between. The CDR3 spells CASSYTEGGYGYTF. CDR3 DNA sequence: TGTGCCAGCAGTTACACAGAAGGGGGGTATGGCTACACCTTC.

The rearrangement joins TRBV27 to TRBJ1-2; D uncertain. The CDR3 has 14 residues. Germline V gene sequence: CDR1 MNHEY, CDR2 SMNVEV (reference sequence). The germline V and J ends were trimmed by 0 bases and 2 bases, with 7 bases remaining between them. CDR3: CASSLSVSNYGYTF. The CDR3 nucleotides read TGTGCCAGCAGTTTATCTGTCTCGAACTATGGCTACACCTTC.

This clone was picked up one time. The chain couples TRBV27 to TRBJ2-1; D could derive from TRBD1 or TRBD2 (5 bases each). Germline loops: CDR1 MNHEY, CDR2 SMNVEV (reference sequence). CDR3 size: 17 residues. The ends were cut back, 5 bases at V and 2 bases at J, with 19 bases in the middle. The CDR3 is CASSANPPGAAYNEQFF. CDR3 bases: TGTGCCAGCAGTGCCAACCCCCCCGGGGCTGCCTACAATGAGCAGTTCTTC.

V and J are TRBV5-6 and TRBJ2-5; D possibly corresponds to TRBD1 (6 bases). V lost 4 bases to trimming and J lost 2 bases, with 18 bases between them. Germline V gene data show CDR1 as SGHDT and CDR2 as YYEEEE. This CDR3 contains 16 residues. CDR3 nucleotide sequence: TGTGCCAGCAGCACGGAGTGGACAGTGGGGCAAGAGACCCAGTACTTC. Protein: CASSTEWTVGQETQYF.

The chain carries TRBV18 and TRBJ2-5; the D is unclear. V shed 0 bases and J shed 5 bases, with 4 bases lying between them. Germline CDR1 reads KGHSH; CDR2 reads LQKENI. The CDR3 spans 12 residues. CDR3 protein: CASSPPDETQYF. CDR3 coding DNA: TGTGCCAGCTCACCACCAGATGAGACCCAGTACTTC.

This chain joins TRBV25-1 and TRBJ2-1, with TRBD1 matching over 8 bases. Trimming cost V 5 bases and J 5 bases; bases outside gene matches: 5. Germline CDR1 reads MGHDK; CDR2 reads SYGVNS. The CDR3 is 14 residues long. The CDR3 DNA sequence: TGTGCCAGCAGTTGGACAGGGAACGACAATGAGCAGTTCTTC. This sequence encodes CASSWTGNDNEQFF.

The chain carries TRBV15 and TRBJ1-1, with D tentatively TRBD1 (6 bases). Trimming stripped 5 bases from V and 4 bases from J, with 14 bases between. Per germline, CDR1 LNHNV and CDR2 YYDKDF (reference sequence). The CDR3 has 14 residues. The CDR3 loop reads CATSGRGWSTEAFF. CDR3 in DNA: TGTGCCACCAGCGGCAGGGGTTGGAGCACTGAAGCTTTCTTT. The variable domain in full, with the rest retrieved from reference TRBV15 and TRBJ1-1, is DAMVIQNPRYQVTQFGKPVTLSCSQTLNHNVMYWYQQKSSQAPKLLFHYYDKDFNNEADTPDNFQSRRPNTSFCFLDIRSPGLGDTAMYLCATSGRGWSTEAFFGQGTRLTVV.

This chain links TRBV2 with TRBJ1-2; the D gene is possibly TRBD1 (6 bases). The germline V and J ends were trimmed by 4 bases and 3 bases, with 6 bases remaining between them. The CDR3 sequence is 12 residues long. Germline V gives CDR1 SNHLY, CDR2 FYNNEI. The CDR3 here is CASSGQDYGYTF. CDR3 in DNA: TGTGCCAGCAGTGGACAGGACTATGGCTACACCTTC. Filled out from reference TRBV2 and TRBJ1-2, the complete variable domain reads EPEVTQTPSHQVTQMGQEVILRCVPISNHLYFYWYRQILGQKVEFLVSFYNNEISEKSEIFDDQFSVERPDGSNFTLKIRSTKLEDSAMYFCASSGQDYGYTFGSGTRLTVV.

The chain has TRBV19 and TRBJ1-5; 9 nucleotides line up with TRBD1. This CDR3 is 17 amino acids long. Trimming at V came to 1 base and at J to 0 bases, leaving 4 bases not matched to a gene. The germline gives CDR1 LNHDA, CDR2 SQIVND (reference sequence). The CDR3 sequence is CASSIGDRDYSNQPQHF. In nucleotides, the CDR3 is TGTGCCAGTAGTATAGGGGACAGGGATTATAGCAATCAGCCCCAGCATTTT.

V and J are TRBV2 and TRBJ2-2; D is perhaps TRBD2 (6 bases). The V gene's germline CDR1 is SNHLY and CDR2 FYNNEI. Trimming left V 2 bases short and J 4 bases short, with 11 bases between. CDR3 size: 15 residues. The DNA of the CDR3 is TGTGCCAGCAGTGAACGGCGGGGACGCACCGGGGAGCTGTTTTTT. Its protein product is CASSERRGRTGELFF.

This clone appeared a few times. This chain links TRBV19 with TRBJ2-7, with 7 positions matching TRBD2. The CDR3 is 14 residues long. The V and J ends lost 2 bases and 7 bases, in that order; junction bases with no gene match: 8. Germline-derived CDR1 and CDR2 are LNHDA and SQIVND (reference sequence). This CDR3 is CASSIFPLAREQYF. For the CDR3, the DNA is TGTGCCAGTAGTATATTCCCACTAGCGAGGGAGCAGTACTTC.

V gene TRBV7-9 combines with J gene TRBJ1-2; no firm D call. V was trimmed by 0 bases and J by 5 bases, leaving 10 bases between them. CDR3 length equals 14 residues. The V gene's germline CDR1 is SEHNR and CDR2 FQNEAQ (reference sequence). The CDR3 sequence is CASSLAEVFYGYTF. As DNA, the CDR3 is TGTGCCAGCAGCTTAGCGGAGGTTTTTTATGGCTACACCTTC.

The chain uses TRBV27 and TRBJ2-3; 7 nucleotides line up with TRBD2. This CDR3 is built from 17 residues. Trimming took 2 bases from V and 0 from J; bases not matched to a gene: 8. Germline loops: CDR1 MNHEY, CDR2 SMNVEV (reference sequence). The CDR3 DNA follows: TGTGCCAGCAGTTTAGGCGATTATAGCGGGAGCACAGATACGCAGTATTTT. Translation: CASSLGDYSGSTDTQYF.

Regarding this clone: At the DNA level, this CDR3 is encoded by other sequences in the same sample as well. The chain carries TRBV2 and TRBJ2-7, with D maybe TRBD2 (5 bases). The CDR3 loop spans 13 amino acids. V lost 5 bases to trimming and J lost 2 bases, with 10 bases between them. Germline-derived CDR1 and CDR2 are SNHLY and FYNNEI. CDR3 DNA: TGTGCCAGCAGTTTAGGGAGAGCCTACGAGCAGTACTTC. Translated: CASSLGRAYEQYF.

The gene calls are TRBV7-8 and TRBJ1-5; no definite D call. Between the trimmed V and J ends, which lost 5 bases and 1 base, there was a span of 12 bases. The germline gives CDR1 SGHVS, CDR2 FQNEAQ. The CDR3 sequence is 15 residues long. CDR3 sequence: CASSPISRSNQPQHF. CDR3 in DNA: TGTGCCAGCAGCCCAATCAGTAGGAGCAATCAGCCCCAGCATTTT.

A single count supports this clone. V and J are TRBV19 and TRBJ2-2, with D maybe TRBD2 (5 bases). The V end lost 5 bases, the J end lost 3 bases, and 10 bases lay between the germline ends. This CDR3 spans 14 amino acids. CDR1 is LNHDA, CDR2 SQIVND, per germline (reference sequence). This CDR3 is CASSLARDTGELFF. The CDR3 DNA sequence: TGTGCCAGTAGTCTCGCGAGGGACACCGGGGAGCTGTTTTTT. The full variable domain, with the rest looked up from reference TRBV19 and TRBJ2-2, is DGGITQSPKYLFRKEGQNVTLSCEQNLNHDAMYWYRQDPGQGLRLIYYSQIVNDFQKGDIAEGYSVSREKKESFPLTVTSAQKNPTAFYLCASSLARDTGELFFGEGSRLTVL.

A word on this clone: The sample contains more than one DNA sequence encoding this CDR3. This chain uses TRBV9 with TRBJ2-5, with D hard to call. The germline V gene has CDR1 SGDLS and CDR2 YYNGEE. The CDR3 covers 12 residues. The ends were cut back, 0 bases at V and 5 bases at J, with 5 bases in the middle. CDR3 amino acids: CASSVDRETQYF. CDR3 DNA: TGTGCCAGCAGCGTAGATCGGGAGACCCAGTACTTC.

This chain connects TRBV27 to TRBJ2-1; 10 bases align to TRBD2. Unmatched junction bases numbered 11, after V lost 5 bases and J lost 7 bases. Germline V gene sequence: CDR1 MNHEY, CDR2 SMNVEV (reference sequence). The length of the CDR3 is 16 residues. As DNA, the CDR3 is TGTGCCAGCAGTCTACTAGCGGGACTTGAAGGGAATGAGCAGTTCTTC. Protein sequence: CASSLLAGLEGNEQFF.

About this clone itself: Germline is not matched at one junction end, which may reflect a read error. The V and J genes are TRBV6-6 and TRBJ2-7; 9 positions agree with TRBD1. This CDR3 spans 13 amino acids. Germline CDR1 reads MNHNY; CDR2 reads SVGAGI (reference sequence). DNA of the CDR3: TGTGCCAGCAGTTACTCGTCCGGGACAGGGACCCACTTC. Translating gives CASSYSSGTGTHF.

This clone was detected only once. The rearrangement links TRBV11-3 to TRBJ2-1; D may correspond to TRBD1 or TRBD2 (5 bases each). The CDR3 runs to 14 residues. Germline V CDR1 and CDR2: SGHNT, YENEEA. V gave up 3 bases and J gave up 7 bases, with 13 bases separating them. CDR3 nucleotides: TGTGCCAGCAGCTTCCGGGACGGAAAAAATGAGCAGTTCTTC. Its translation is CASSFRDGKNEQFF.

Regarding this clone: The sample holds other DNA sequences that translate to the same CDR3. The chain joins TRBV5-1 to TRBJ2-7; D remains ambiguous. The V end was cut by 0 bases, the J end by 6 bases, with 7 bases between. The germline V gene encodes CDR1 SGHRS and CDR2 YFSETQ. The CDR3 covers 12 residues. The CDR3 is CASSLEGPEQYF. DNA for the CDR3: TGCGCCAGCAGCTTGGAGGGTCCCGAGCAGTACTTC.

V is TRBV5-6 and J is TRBJ2-7; the D is unclear. This CDR3 contains 13 residues. The V gene lost 4 bases and the J gene lost 6 bases, with 14 bases spanning the gap. Germline CDR1 reads SGHDT; CDR2 reads YYEEEE. The CDR3 DNA reads TGTGCCAGCAGCGCGAGCCCGGTTGCCGAGCAGTACTTC. It translates to CASSASPVAEQYF.

On this clone itself: Within the sample, other DNA sequences also encode this same CDR3. This chain uses TRBV7-9 with TRBJ2-7; unclear D gene. This CDR3 spans 11 amino acids. V lost 6 bases, J lost 2 bases, and 5 bases lay in between. Germline loops: CDR1 SEHNR, CDR2 FQNEAQ (reference sequence). The CDR3 DNA reads as TGTGCCAGCAGTCGCACCTACGAGCAGTACTTC. Its translation: CASSRTYEQYF.